The clone carrying this T cell receptor (beta chain) was seen repeatedly, ten times or more. Its specificity is unknown. This library used approximately 390 ng RNA and molecular barcoded adaptors spanning alpha/delta and beta/gamma chains. One entry per CDR3 protein results from TCRdb running MiXCR on the reads. The table records 100,000 to 150,000 distinct CDR3 sequences, under 15% of them present only once. This record belongs to a study of read filtering for tumor transcriptome and immune sequencing. Whole-study results and caveats: Dropping single-read clonotypes raised IR-seq and RNA-seq shared-clonotype correlation.

CDR1 and CDR2 (germline): LNHNV, YYDKDF (reference sequence). V lost 3 bases, J lost 3 bases, and 8 bases lay in between. The CDR3 covers 14 residues. Sequenced input: a population of CD138-negative cells sorted from bone marrow. The V call is TRBV15, the J call TRBJ1-4, with D tentatively TRBD1 (5 bases). This clonotype was sampled from a donor at least 40 years old with multiple myeloma. The CDR3: CATSSWDSNEKLFF. The CDR3 DNA reads TGTGCCACCAGCAGTTGGGACTCTAATGAAAAACTGTTTTTT.